The rows below give T cell receptor beta chains drawn from one sample of a study of T cells in Graves' hyperthyroidism and ophthalmopathy. In TCRdb, the multiplex PCR reads were re-called with MiXCR into one record per CDR3 protein. In the table there are roughly 280,000 distinct CDR3 sequences, about 20% of which are singletons. The sample consisted of blood. These receptors were collected from a man aged 30 to 39 with Graves' ophthalmopathy. CDR3s include the opening cysteine and the closing phenylalanine or tryptophan. The D gene is left open where the match is weak. Clone size is not always given. Where it is, it says once, few, many or a class for expanded clones.

clone_size: -
j_call: TRBJ2-1
d_call: TRBD2
v_call: TRBV6-2/TRBV6-3
cdr3_nt: TGTGCCAGCAGTTACAGCAGCGGGGGGGACGGGGCCGATGAGCAGTTCTTC
cdr3_aa: CASSYSSGGDGADEQFF

clone_size: few
j_call: TRBJ2-3
d_call: TRBD2
v_call: TRBV11-3
cdr3_nt: TGTGCCAGCAGCTTAGGCCTAGCGGGAGTGGATACGCAGTATTTT
cdr3_aa: CASSLGLAGVDTQYF

clone_size: -
j_call: TRBJ2-7
d_call: TRBD1
v_call: TRBV14
cdr3_nt: TGTGCCAGCAGCCGCAGGACAGGGGCTTTCGTCAATGAGCAGTACTTC
cdr3_aa: CASSRRTGAFVNEQYF

clone_size: few
j_call: TRBJ2-5
d_call: -
v_call: TRBV20-1
cdr3_nt: TGCAGTGCTAGGTGGACACACCAAGAGACCCAGTACTTC
cdr3_aa: CSARWTHQETQYF

clone_size: -
j_call: TRBJ2-3
d_call: -
v_call: TRBV12-3/TRBV12-4
cdr3_nt: TGTGCCAGCAGTTTTAGGCTCCCCACGCAGTATTTT
cdr3_aa: CASSFRLPTQYF

clone_size: -
j_call: TRBJ1-4
d_call: TRBD1
v_call: TRBV2
cdr3_nt: TGTGCCAGCAGCCAGACAGGGTTTAATGAAAAACTGTTTTTT
cdr3_aa: CASSQTGFNEKLFF

clone_size: many
j_call: TRBJ2-7
d_call: TRBD2
v_call: TRBV6-5
cdr3_nt: TGTGCCAGCAGTTACCCGGGACTACCTTACGAGCAGTACTTC
cdr3_aa: CASSYPGLPYEQYF

clone_size: -
j_call: TRBJ2-5
d_call: TRBD2
v_call: TRBV11-2
cdr3_nt: TGTGCCAGCAGCTTTTGGGGGGGAGAGGGCGGGAGAGAGACCCAGTACTTC
cdr3_aa: CASSFWGGEGGRETQYF

clone_size: many
j_call: TRBJ2-7
d_call: -
v_call: TRBV12-3/TRBV12-4
cdr3_nt: TGTGCCAGCAGTGCCGACCTAGCGACTACCCGGGGGGAGCAGTACTTC
cdr3_aa: CASSADLATTRGEQYF

clone_size: many
j_call: TRBJ2-1
d_call: TRBD2
v_call: TRBV3-1
cdr3_nt: TGTGCCAGCAGCCGACCCGGGGGGCGCGGGAGGGAGCAGTTCTTC
cdr3_aa: CASSRPGGRGREQFF

clone_size: -
j_call: TRBJ2-5
d_call: TRBD2
v_call: TRBV7-8
cdr3_nt: TGTGCCAGCAGCTCCTCCGGGACTAGCGGGTTAGAGACCCAGTACTTC
cdr3_aa: CASSSSGTSGLETQYF

clone_size: many
j_call: TRBJ2-7
d_call: -
v_call: TRBV6-5
cdr3_nt: TGTGCCAGCAGTTACCTCGGGACGGACTACGAGCAGTACTTC
cdr3_aa: CASSYLGTDYEQYF

clone_size: many
j_call: TRBJ1-2
d_call: -
v_call: TRBV9
cdr3_nt: TGTGCCAGCAGCGTAGACTTTTATGGCTACACCTTC
cdr3_aa: CASSVDFYGYTF

clone_size: many
j_call: TRBJ1-5
d_call: -
v_call: TRBV28
cdr3_nt: TGTGCCAGCACCTCGGCTGGGATCTACGATCAGCCCCAGCATTTT
cdr3_aa: CASTSAGIYDQPQHF

clone_size: many
j_call: TRBJ2-5
d_call: -
v_call: TRBV11-3
cdr3_nt: TGTGCCAGCAGCTTAGACCTAGCGAAGACCCAGTACTTC
cdr3_aa: CASSLDLAKTQYF

clone_size: many
j_call: TRBJ1-5
d_call: -
v_call: TRBV28
cdr3_nt: TGTGCCAGCAGGAGGGGAAATAATCAGCCCCAGCATTTT
cdr3_aa: CASRRGNNQPQHF

clone_size: many
j_call: TRBJ1-6
d_call: TRBD1
v_call: TRBV28
cdr3_nt: TGTGCCAGCAGGACAGGGGGCTATAATTCACCCCTCCACTTT
cdr3_aa: CASRTGGYNSPLHF

clone_size: many
j_call: TRBJ1-1
d_call: -
v_call: TRBV2
cdr3_nt: TGTGCCAGCAGTGAAGGGGAAGGAACTGAAGCTTTCTTT
cdr3_aa: CASSEGEGTEAFF

clone_size: -
j_call: TRBJ1-1
d_call: TRBD1
v_call: TRBV29-1
cdr3_nt: TGCAGCGTTACATGGACAGGGGGCATCACTGAAGCTTTCTTT
cdr3_aa: CSVTWTGGITEAFF

clone_size: -
j_call: TRBJ2-3
d_call: TRBD2
v_call: TRBV2
cdr3_nt: TGTGCCACCAGGAACCGGCTAGCGGGAGCAGATACGCAGTATTTT
cdr3_aa: CATRNRLAGADTQYF

clone_size: -
j_call: TRBJ1-3
d_call: -
v_call: TRBV28
cdr3_nt: TGTGCCAGCAGTTCTAACTTCGGTAACACCATATATTTT
cdr3_aa: CASSSNFGNTIYF

clone_size: many
j_call: TRBJ1-2
d_call: -
v_call: TRBV28
cdr3_nt: TGTGCCAGCAGTTTCCTGAGCTATGGCTACACCTTC
cdr3_aa: CASSFLSYGYTF

clone_size: many
j_call: TRBJ2-3
d_call: -
v_call: TRBV2
cdr3_nt: TGTGCCAGCAGTTCACGACTAGTGACAGATACGCAGTATTTT
cdr3_aa: CASSSRLVTDTQYF